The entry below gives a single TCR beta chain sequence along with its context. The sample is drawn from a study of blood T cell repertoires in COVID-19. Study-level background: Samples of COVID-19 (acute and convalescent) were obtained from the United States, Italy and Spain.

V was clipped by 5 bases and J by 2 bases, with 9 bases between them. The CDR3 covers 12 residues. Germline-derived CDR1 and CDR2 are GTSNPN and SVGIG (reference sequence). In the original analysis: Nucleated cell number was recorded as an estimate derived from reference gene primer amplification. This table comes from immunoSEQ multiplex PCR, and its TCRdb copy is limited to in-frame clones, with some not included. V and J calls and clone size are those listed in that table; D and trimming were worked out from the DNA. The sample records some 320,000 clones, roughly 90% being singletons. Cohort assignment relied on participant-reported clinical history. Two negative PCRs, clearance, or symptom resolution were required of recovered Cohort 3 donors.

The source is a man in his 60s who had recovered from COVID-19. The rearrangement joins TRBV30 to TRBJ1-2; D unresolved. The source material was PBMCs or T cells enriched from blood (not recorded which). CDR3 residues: CAWANNNYGYTF. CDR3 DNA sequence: TGTGCCTGGGCGAACAACAACTATGGCTACACCTTC. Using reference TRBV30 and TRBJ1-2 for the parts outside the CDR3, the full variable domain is SQTIHQWPATLVQPVGSPLSLECTVEGTSNPNLYWYRQAAGRGLQLLFYSVGIGQISSEVPQNLSASRPQDRQFILSSKKLLLSDSGFYLCAWANNNYGYTFGSGTRLTVV.